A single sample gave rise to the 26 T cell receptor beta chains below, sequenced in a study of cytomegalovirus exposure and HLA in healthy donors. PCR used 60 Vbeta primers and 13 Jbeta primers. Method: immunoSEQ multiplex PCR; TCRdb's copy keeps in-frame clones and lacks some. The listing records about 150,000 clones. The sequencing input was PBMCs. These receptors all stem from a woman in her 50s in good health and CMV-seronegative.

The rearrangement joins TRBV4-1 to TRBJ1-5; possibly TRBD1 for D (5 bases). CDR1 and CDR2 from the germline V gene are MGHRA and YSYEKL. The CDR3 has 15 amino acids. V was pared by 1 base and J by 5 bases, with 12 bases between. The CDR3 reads CASSQGEAGHQPQHF. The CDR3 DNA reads TGCGCCAGCAGCCAAGGGGAGGCAGGGCATCAGCCCCAGCATTTT.

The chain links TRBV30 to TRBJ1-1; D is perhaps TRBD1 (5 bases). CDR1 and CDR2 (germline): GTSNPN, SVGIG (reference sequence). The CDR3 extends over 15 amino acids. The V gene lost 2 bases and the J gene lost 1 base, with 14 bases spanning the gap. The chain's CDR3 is CAWSLRGHPNTEAFF. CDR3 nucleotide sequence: TGTGCCTGGAGTCTTCGCGGACACCCGAACACTGAAGCTTTCTTT.

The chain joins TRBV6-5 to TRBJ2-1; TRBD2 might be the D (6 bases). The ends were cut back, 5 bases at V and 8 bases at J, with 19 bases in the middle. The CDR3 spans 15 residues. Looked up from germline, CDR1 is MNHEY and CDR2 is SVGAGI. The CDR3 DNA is TGTGCCAGCAGTGTCCGGGACTTTAGTTTGGATGAGCAGTTCTTC. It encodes CASSVRDFSLDEQFF.

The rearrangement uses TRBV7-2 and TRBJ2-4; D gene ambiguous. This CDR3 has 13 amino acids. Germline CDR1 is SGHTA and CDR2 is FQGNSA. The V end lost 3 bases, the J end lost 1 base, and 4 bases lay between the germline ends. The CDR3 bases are TGTGCCAGCAGCTTGGGCGCCAAAAACATTCAGTACTTC. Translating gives CASSLGAKNIQYF.

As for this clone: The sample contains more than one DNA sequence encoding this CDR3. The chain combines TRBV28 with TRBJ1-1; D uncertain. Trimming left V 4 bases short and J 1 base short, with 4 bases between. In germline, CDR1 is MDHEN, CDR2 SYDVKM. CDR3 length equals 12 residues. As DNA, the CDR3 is TGTGCCAGCAGTTCATCGAACACTGAAGCTTTCTTT. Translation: CASSSSNTEAFF.

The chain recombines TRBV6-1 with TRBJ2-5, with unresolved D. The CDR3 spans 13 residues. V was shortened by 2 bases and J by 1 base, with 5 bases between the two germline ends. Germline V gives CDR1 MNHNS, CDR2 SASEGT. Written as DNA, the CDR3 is TGTGCCAGCAGTGAACGGGTCCAAGAGACCCAGTACTTC. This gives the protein CASSERVQETQYF.

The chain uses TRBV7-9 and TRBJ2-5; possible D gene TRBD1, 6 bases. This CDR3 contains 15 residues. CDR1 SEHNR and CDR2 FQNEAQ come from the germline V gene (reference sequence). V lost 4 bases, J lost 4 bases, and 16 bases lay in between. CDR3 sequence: CASSSRRGGLETQYF. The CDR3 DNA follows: TGTGCCAGCAGCTCCCGGCGTGGGGGCCTAGAGACCCAGTACTTC.

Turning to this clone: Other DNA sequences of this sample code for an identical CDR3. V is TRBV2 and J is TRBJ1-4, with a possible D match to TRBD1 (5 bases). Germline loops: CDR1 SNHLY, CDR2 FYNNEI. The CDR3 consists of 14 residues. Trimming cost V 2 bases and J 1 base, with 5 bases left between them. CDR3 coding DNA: TGTGCCAGCAGTGAACAGGGAACTAATGAAAAACTGTTTTTT. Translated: CASSEQGTNEKLFF.

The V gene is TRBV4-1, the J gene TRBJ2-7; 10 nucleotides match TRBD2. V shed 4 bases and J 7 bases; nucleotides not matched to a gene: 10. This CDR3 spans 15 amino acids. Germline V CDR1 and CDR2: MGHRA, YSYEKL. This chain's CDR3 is CASSPVAGGPREQYF. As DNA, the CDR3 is TGCGCCAGCAGCCCTGTAGCGGGGGGCCCACGGGAGCAGTACTTC.

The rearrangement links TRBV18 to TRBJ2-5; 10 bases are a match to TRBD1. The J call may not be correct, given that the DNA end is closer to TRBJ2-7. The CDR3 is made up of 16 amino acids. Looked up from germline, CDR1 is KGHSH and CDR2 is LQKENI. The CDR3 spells CASSPRGQGTDYEQYF. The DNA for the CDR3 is TGTGCCAGCTCACCACGGGGACAGGGGACAGACTACGAGCAGTACTTC.

The CDR3 loop is CASSLMGEEEKLFF. CDR3 nucleotides: TGCGCCAGCAGCTTGATGGGGGAGGAGGAAAAACTGTTTTTT. The chain recombines TRBV5-1 with TRBJ1-4, with D maybe TRBD1 (5 bases). Trimming left V 1 base short and J 8 bases short, with 12 bases between. There are 14 residues in the CDR3. Germline CDR1 and CDR2: SGHRS and YFSETQ.

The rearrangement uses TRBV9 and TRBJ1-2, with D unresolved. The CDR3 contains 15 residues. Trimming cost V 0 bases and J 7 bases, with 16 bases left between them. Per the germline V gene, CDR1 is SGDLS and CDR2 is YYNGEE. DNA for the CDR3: TGTGCCAGCAGCGTAGATACTTCGCCGGGTTCTGGCTACACCTTC. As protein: CASSVDTSPGSGYTF. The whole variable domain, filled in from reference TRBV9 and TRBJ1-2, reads DSGVTQTPKHLITATGQRVTLRCSPRSGDLSVYWYQQSLDQGLQFLIQYYNGEERAKGNILERFSAQQFPDLHSELNLSSLELGDSALYFCASSVDTSPGSGYTFGSGTRLTVV.

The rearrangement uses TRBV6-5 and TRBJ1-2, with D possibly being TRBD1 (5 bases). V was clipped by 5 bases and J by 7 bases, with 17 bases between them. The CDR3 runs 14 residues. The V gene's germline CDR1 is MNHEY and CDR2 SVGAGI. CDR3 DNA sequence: TGTGCCAGCAGTGCCGCACAGGAAGAGAGTGGCTACACCTTC. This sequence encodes CASSAAQEESGYTF.

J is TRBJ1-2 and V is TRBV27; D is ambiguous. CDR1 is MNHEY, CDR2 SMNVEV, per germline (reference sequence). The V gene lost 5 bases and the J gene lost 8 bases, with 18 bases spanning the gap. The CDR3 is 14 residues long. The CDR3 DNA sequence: TGTGCCAGCAGTCCACTTCCGGCCCCCGGGGGCTACACCTTC. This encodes CASSPLPAPGGYTF.

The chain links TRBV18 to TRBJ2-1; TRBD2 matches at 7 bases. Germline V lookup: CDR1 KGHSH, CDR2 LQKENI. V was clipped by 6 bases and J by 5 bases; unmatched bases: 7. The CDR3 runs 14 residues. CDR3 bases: TGTGCCAGCTCTCAGACTGCGGGGGACAATGAGCAGTTCTTC. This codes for CASSQTAGDNEQFF.

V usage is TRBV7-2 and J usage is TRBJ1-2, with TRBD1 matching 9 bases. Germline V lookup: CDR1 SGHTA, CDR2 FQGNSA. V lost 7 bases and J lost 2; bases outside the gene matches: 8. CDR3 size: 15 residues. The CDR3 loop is CASTLGGTGNYGYTF. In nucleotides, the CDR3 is TGTGCCAGCACCTTGGGGGGGACAGGGAACTATGGCTACACCTTC.

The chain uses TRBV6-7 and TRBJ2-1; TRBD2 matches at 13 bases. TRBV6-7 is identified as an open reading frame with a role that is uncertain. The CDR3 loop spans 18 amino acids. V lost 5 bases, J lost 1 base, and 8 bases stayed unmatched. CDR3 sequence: CASSPETSGRFSYNEQFF. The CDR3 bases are TGTGCCAGCAGTCCAGAGACTAGCGGGAGGTTTTCCTACAATGAGCAGTTCTTC.

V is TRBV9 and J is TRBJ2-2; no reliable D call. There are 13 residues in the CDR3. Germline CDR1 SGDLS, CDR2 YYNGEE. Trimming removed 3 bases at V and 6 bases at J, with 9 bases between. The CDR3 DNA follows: TGTGCCAGCAGCGAACAGATATCCGGGGAGCTGTTTTTT. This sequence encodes CASSEQISGELFF. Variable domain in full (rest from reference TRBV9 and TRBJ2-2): DSGVTQTPKHLITATGQRVTLRCSPRSGDLSVYWYQQSLDQGLQFLIQYYNGEERAKGNILERFSAQQFPDLHSELNLSSLELGDSALYFCASSEQISGELFFGEGSRLTVL.

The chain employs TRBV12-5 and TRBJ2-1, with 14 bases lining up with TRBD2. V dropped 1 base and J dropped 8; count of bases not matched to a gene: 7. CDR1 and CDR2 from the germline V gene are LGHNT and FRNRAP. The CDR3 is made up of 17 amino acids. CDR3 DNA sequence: TGTGCTAGTGGTTTGGCCTCGACTAGCGGGGGGGGGCATGAGCAGTTCTTC. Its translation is CASGLASTSGGGHEQFF.

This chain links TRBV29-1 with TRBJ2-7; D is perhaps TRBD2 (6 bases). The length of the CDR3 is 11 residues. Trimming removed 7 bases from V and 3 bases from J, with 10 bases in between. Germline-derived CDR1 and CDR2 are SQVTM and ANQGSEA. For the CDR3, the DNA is TGCAGCGCTGCGACTAGCTACGAGCAGTACTTC. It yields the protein CSAATSYEQYF.

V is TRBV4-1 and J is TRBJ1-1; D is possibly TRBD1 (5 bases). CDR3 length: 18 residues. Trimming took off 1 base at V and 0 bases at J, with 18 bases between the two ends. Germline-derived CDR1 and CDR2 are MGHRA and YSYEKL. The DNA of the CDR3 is TGCGCCAGCAGCCAAGTAGCGCGACAGCGGGATATGAACACTGAAGCTTTCTTT. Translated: CASSQVARQRDMNTEAFF.

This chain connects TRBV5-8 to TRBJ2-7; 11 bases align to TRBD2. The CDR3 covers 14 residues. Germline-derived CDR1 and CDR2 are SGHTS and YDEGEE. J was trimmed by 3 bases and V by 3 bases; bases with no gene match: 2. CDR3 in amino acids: CASSSLAGVYEQYF. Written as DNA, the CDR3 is TGTGCCAGCAGCTCACTAGCGGGAGTCTACGAGCAGTACTTC.

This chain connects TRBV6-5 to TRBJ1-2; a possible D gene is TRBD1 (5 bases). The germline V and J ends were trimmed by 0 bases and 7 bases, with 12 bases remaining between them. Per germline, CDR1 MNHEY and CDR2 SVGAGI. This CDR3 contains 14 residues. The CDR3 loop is CASSYSEGMGGYTF. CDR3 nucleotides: TGTGCCAGCAGTTACTCGGAGGGGATGGGTGGCTACACCTTC.

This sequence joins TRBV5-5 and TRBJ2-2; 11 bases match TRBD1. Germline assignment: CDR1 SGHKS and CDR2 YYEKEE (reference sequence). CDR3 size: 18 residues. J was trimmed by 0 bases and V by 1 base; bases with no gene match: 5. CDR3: CASSLQGTGGSNTGELFF. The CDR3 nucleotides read TGTGCCAGCAGCTTGCAAGGGACAGGGGGATCGAACACCGGGGAGCTGTTTTTT.

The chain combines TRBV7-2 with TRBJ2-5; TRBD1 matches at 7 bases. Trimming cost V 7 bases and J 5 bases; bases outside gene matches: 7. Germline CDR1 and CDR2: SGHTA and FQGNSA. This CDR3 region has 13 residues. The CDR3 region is CASMNRGGETQYF. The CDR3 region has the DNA TGTGCCAGCATGAACAGGGGCGGGGAGACCCAGTACTTC. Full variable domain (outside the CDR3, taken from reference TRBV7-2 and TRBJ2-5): GAGVSQSPSNKVTEKGKDVELRCDPISGHTALYWYRQSLGQGLEFLIYFQGNSAPDKSGLPSDRFSAERTGGSVSTLTIQRTQQEDSAVYLCASMNRGGETQYFGPGTRLLVL.

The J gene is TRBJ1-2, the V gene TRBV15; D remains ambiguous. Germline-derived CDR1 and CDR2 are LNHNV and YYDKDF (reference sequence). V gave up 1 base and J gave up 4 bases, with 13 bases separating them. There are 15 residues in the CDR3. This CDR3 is CATSRVKRLGYGYTF. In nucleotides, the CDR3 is TGTGCCACCAGCAGAGTGAAAAGACTCGGCTATGGCTACACCTTC.